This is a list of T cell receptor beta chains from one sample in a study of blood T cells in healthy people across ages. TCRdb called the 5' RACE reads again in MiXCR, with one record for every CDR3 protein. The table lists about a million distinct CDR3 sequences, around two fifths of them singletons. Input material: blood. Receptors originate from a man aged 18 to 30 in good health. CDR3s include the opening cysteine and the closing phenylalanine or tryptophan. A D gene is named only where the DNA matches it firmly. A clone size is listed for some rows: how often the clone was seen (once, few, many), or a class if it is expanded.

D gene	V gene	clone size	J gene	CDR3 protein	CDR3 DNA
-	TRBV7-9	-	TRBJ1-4	CASSLGVGRVNEKLFF	TGTGCCAGCAGCTTAGGGGTCGGCAGGGTTAACGAAAAACTGTTTTTT
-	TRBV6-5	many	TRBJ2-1	CASSYGYEQFF	TGTGCCAGCAGTTATGGATACGAGCAGTTCTTC
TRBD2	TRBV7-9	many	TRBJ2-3	CASRTSGTDTQYF	TGTGCCAGCAGGACTAGCGGCACAGATACGCAGTATTTT
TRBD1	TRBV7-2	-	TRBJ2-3	CASSQWTGGGTDTQYF	TGTGCCAGCAGCCAATGGACAGGGGGCGGGACAGATACGCAGTATTTT
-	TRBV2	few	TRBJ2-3	CASTRGPNTDTQYF	TGTGCCAGCACACGGGGGCCAAACACAGATACGCAGTATTTT
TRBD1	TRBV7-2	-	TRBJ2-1	CASSLETGGWNEQFF	TGTGCCAGCAGCTTAGAGACAGGGGGTTGGAATGAGCAGTTCTTC
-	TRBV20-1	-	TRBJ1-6	CSAFPPASYNSPLHF	TGCAGTGCCTTCCCGCCGGCCTCCTATAATTCACCCCTCCACTTT
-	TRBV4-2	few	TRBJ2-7	CASSQRQAGEQYF	TGTGCCAGCAGCCAAAGACAGGCTGGCGAGCAGTACTTC
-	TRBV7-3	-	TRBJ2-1	CASSLTRSGANEQFF	TGTGCCAGCAGCTTAACGAGGTCCGGAGCCAATGAGCAGTTCTTC
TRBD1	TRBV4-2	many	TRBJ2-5	CASSQLDRGLQETQYF	TGTGCCAGCAGCCAACTGGACAGGGGCCTACAAGAGACCCAGTACTTC
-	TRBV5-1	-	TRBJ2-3	CASTRTDFTDTQYF	TGCGCCAGCACCAGGACGGATTTCACAGATACGCAGTATTTT
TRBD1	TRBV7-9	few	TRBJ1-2	CASSRTGGYTF	TGTGCCAGCAGCCGGACAGGAGGCTACACCTTC
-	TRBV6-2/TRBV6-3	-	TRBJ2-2	CASSYRPIGELFF	TGTGCCAGCAGTTATCGGCCAATCGGGGAGCTGTTTTTT
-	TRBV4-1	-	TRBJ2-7	CASSHEDGSYNEQYF	TGCGCCAGCAGCCACGAGGACGGCTCCTACAATGAGCAGTACTTC
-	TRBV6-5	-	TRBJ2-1	CASSYSSGLPNEQFF	TGTGCCAGCAGTTACTCTTCGGGACTCCCCAATGAGCAGTTCTTC